These 3 T cell receptor beta chains came from one sample sequenced in a study of T cell responses to AZD1222 COVID-19 vaccine. Sequencing used immunoSEQ multiplex PCR; TCRdb keeps in-frame clones, though not all of them. The table has approximately 150,000 clones, about 89% seen once; the top ten hold 1.5% to 2%. The starting material was peripheral blood, obtained on day 0 of AZD1222 vaccination. The receptor source for this set is an adult in good health.

This clone was counted between two and nine times. The genes are TRBV28 and TRBJ1-1; TRBD1 matches at 7 bases. The V gene's germline CDR1 is MDHEN and CDR2 SYDVKM. The J segment lost 1 base and the V segment lost 6 bases, leaving 14 bases of the junction unmatched. The CDR3 has 17 amino acids. The CDR3 sequence: CASSPQGRGGRNTEAFF. CDR3 in DNA: TGTGCCAGCAGCCCCCAGGGCAGGGGGGGAAGGAACACTGAAGCTTTCTTT.

The chain couples TRBV6-5 to TRBJ1-2; 11 positions agree with TRBD1. The V segment lost 0 bases and the J segment 6 bases; nucleotides outside the gene matches: 3. Germline assignment: CDR1 MNHEY and CDR2 SVGAGI. CDR3 length: 15 amino acids. The CDR3, as DNA: TGTGCCAGCAGTTACTCGACGGGACAGGGGGATGGCTACACCTTC. Its translation is CASSYSTGQGDGYTF.

The chain joins TRBV6-5 to TRBJ2-1; D gene ambiguous. The germline gives CDR1 MNHEY, CDR2 SVGAGI. The CDR3 sequence is 14 residues long. The V and J ends lost 2 bases and 5 bases respectively, with 10 bases between them. The CDR3 loop reads CASSYPDPHNEQFF. In DNA, the CDR3 is TGTGCCAGCAGTTACCCGGACCCCCACAATGAGCAGTTCTTC.